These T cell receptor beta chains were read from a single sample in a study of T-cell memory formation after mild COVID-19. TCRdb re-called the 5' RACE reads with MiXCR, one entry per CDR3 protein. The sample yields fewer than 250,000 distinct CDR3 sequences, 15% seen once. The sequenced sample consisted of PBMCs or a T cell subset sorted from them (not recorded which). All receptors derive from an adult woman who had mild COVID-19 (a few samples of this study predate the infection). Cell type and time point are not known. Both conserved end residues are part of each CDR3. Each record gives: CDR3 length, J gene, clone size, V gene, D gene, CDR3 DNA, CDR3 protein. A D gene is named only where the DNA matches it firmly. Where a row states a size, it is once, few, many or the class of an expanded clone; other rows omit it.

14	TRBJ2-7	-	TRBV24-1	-	TGTGCCACCAGTGATAGGACGGATTCCTACGAGCAGTACTTC	CATSDRTDSYEQYF
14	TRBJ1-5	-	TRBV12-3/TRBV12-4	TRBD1	TGTGCCAGCACCTTAACAGGGGGCAATCAGCCCCAGCATTTT	CASTLTGGNQPQHF
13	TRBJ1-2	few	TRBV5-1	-	TGCGCCAGCAGCTTGGAACAGGGAAGTGGCTACACCTTC	CASSLEQGSGYTF
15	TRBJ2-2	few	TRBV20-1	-	TGCAGTGCTTTCGCCCCGGTTTTGAACACCGGGGAGCTGTTTTTT	CSAFAPVLNTGELFF
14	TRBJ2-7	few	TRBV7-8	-	TGTGCCAGCAGCTCCCCGGGACTCCCCTACGAGCAGTACTTC	CASSSPGLPYEQYF
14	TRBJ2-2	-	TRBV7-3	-	TGTGCCAGCAGCTTAATGTCAGGGCCCGGGGAGCTGTTTTTT	CASSLMSGPGELFF
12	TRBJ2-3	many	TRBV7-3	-	TGTGCCAGCAGCCCCGGGCGAGATACGCAGTATTTT	CASSPGRDTQYF
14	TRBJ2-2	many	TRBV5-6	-	TGTGCCAGCAGCTTGCTCCAGATCACCGGGGAGCTGTTTTTT	CASSLLQITGELFF
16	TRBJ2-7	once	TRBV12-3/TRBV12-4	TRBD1	TGTGCCAGCAGTTTAGGGACAGGGACGAGCTCCTACGAGCAGTACTTC	CASSLGTGTSSYEQYF
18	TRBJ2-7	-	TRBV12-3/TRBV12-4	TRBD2	TGTGCCAGCAGTTTAGAGCTGGGCGGGGGAGGGAGCTCCTACGAGCAGTACTTC	CASSLELGGGGSSYEQYF
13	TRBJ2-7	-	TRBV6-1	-	TGTGCCAGCAGCCGAACCCAAGGGGACGAGCAGTACTTC	CASSRTQGDEQYF
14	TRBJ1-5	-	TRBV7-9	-	TGTGCCAGCAGCTCGGACATTAACCTTCAGCCCCAGCATTTT	CASSSDINLQPQHF
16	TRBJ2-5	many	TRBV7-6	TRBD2	TGTGCCAGCAGCTTAGTCCCAGCGGGGGGGTCGGAGACCCAGTACTTC	CASSLVPAGGSETQYF
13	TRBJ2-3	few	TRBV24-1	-	TGTGCCACCGATGACCGGACCACAGATACGCAGTATTTT	CATDDRTTDTQYF
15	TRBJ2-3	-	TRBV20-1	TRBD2	TGCAGTGCTAGAAAGAGCGGGGGGGGTAGTAATACGCAGTATTTT	CSARKSGGGSNTQYF
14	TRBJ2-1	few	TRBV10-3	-	TGTGCCATCAGTGATTGGGGATTTGGAAATGAGCAGTTCTTC	CAISDWGFGNEQFF
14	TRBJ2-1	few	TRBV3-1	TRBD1	TGTGCCAGCAGCCAAGCTGGACAGGGGAATGAGCAGTTCTTC	CASSQAGQGNEQFF
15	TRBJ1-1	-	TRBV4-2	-	TGTGCCAGCAGCCAAGGGAATGGACCGGTCACTGAAGCTTTCTTT	CASSQGNGPVTEAFF
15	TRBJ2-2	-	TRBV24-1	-	TGTGCCACCAGTGACCCTACAGGGAACACCGGGGAGCTGTTTTTT	CATSDPTGNTGELFF
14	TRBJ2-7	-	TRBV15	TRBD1	TGTGCCACCGCCTGGGGGACAGGTGACTACGAGCAGTACTTC	CATAWGTGDYEQYF
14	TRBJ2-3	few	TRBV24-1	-	TGTGCCACCAAGGGGGGATCTAGCACAGATACGCAGTATTTT	CATKGGSSTDTQYF
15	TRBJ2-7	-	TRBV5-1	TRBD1	TGCGCCAGCAGCCCGGGACAGGGGAGGACCTACGAGCAGTACTTC	CASSPGQGRTYEQYF
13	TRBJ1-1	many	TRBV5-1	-	TGCGCCAGCAGCACGAACCTCGACGCTGAAGCTTTCTTT	CASSTNLDAEAFF
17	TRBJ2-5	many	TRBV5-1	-	TGCGCCAGCAGCTTGGAGGGGAAGACGATAGGAGGAGAGACCCAGTACTTC	CASSLEGKTIGGETQYF
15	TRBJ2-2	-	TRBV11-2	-	TGTGCCAGCAGCTCTGTGGGGAATAACACCGGGGAGCTGTTTTTT	CASSSVGNNTGELFF
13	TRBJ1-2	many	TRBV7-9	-	TGTGCCAGCAGCTCCGGGAGGAACTATGGCTACACCTTC	CASSSGRNYGYTF
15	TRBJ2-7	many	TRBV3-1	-	TGTGCCAGCAGCCAAGGGCCACTGAGCTCCTACGAGCAGTACTTC	CASSQGPLSSYEQYF
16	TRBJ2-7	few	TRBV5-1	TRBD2	TGCGCCAGCAGCTTCGGGGCTAGCGGGGGCATCTACGAGCAGTACTTC	CASSFGASGGIYEQYF
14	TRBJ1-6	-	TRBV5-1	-	TGCGCCAGCAGCTCGGGCTATACGGATTCACCCCTCCACTTT	CASSSGYTDSPLHF
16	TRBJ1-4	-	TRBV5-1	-	TGCGCCAGCAGCCGGTCACTACAGACAACTAATGAAAAACTGTTTTTT	CASSRSLQTTNEKLFF
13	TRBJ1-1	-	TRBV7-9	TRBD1	TGTGCCTCAGCAGGACAGGGCTACACTGAAGCTTTCTTT	CASAGQGYTEAFF
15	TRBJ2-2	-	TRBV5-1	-	TGCGCCAGCAGCGACGGGGCCTCGAGGACCGGGGAGCTGTTTTTT	CASSDGASRTGELFF
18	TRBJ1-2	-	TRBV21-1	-	TGTGCCAGCAGCAAAGCCGAGGGCAGGGGGCGCGGAGCGGGAGGCTACACCTTC	CASSKAEGRGRGAGGYTF
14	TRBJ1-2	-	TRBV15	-	TGTGCCACCAGCAGATATGGGGAGGACTATGGCTACACCTTC	CATSRYGEDYGYTF
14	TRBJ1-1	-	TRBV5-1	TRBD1	TGCGCCAGCAGCATGACAGGGGGAATCGCTGAAGCTTTCTTT	CASSMTGGIAEAFF
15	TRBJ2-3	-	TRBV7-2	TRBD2	TGTGCCAGCAGCTTTAGCGGGACGTTCACAGATACGCAGTATTTT	CASSFSGTFTDTQYF
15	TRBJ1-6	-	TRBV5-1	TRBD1	TGCGCCAGCAGCTTTAGGGACAGGGATAATTCACCCCTCCACTTT	CASSFRDRDNSPLHF
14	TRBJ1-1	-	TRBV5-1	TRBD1	TGCGCCAGCGCTCCCGGGACAGTGAACACTGAAGCTTTCTTT	CASAPGTVNTEAFF
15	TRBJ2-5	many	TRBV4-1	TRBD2	TGCGCCAGCAGCCAAGGCGGGGGGAATTGGGAGACCCAGTACTTC	CASSQGGGNWETQYF
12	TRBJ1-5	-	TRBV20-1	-	TGCAGTGCTAGGGGCAGCAATCAGCCCCAGCATTTT	CSARGSNQPQHF
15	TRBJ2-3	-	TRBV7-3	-	TGTGCCAGCAGTTCGCCGAGCAGGGGATTAGATACGCAGTATTTT	CASSSPSRGLDTQYF
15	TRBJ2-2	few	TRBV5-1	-	TGCGCCAGCAGCTACAGGGTGCGAAACACCGGGGAGCTGTTTTTT	CASSYRVRNTGELFF
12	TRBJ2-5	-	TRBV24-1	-	TGTGCCACCAGTGACCGCCCAGGGACCCAGTACTTC	CATSDRPGTQYF
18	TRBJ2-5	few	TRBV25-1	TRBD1	TGTGCCAGCAGTGAATTGGACTGGACAGGGATTTTCCAAGAGACCCAGTACTTC	CASSELDWTGIFQETQYF
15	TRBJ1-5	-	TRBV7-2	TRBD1	TGTGCCAGCAGCGCGGACAGGGGCCGGAATCAGCCCCAGCATTTT	CASSADRGRNQPQHF
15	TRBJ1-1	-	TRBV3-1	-	TGTGCCAGCAGCCAAGATCTTAAGGATCTTGGGGCGGCTTTCTTT	CASSQDLKDLGAAFF
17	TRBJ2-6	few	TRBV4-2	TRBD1	TGTGCCAGCAGCCATTCCTTCACAGGGGACGGGGCCAACGTCCTGACTTTC	CASSHSFTGDGANVLTF